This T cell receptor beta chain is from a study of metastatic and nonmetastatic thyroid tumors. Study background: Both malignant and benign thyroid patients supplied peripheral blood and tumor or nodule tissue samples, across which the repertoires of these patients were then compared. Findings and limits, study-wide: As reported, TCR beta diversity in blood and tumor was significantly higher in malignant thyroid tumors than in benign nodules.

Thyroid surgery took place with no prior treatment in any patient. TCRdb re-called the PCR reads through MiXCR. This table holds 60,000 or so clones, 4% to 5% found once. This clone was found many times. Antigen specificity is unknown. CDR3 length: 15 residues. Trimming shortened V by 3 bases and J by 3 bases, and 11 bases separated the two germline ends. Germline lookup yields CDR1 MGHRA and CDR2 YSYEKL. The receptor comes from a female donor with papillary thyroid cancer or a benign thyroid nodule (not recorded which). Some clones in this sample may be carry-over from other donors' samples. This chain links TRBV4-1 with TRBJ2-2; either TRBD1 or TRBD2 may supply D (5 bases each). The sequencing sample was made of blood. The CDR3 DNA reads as TGCGCCAGCAGCCAGTGGGACCGAGACACCGGGGAGCTGTTTTTT. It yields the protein CASSQWDRDTGELFF.